This T cell receptor (beta chain) was sequenced during a study of T cells expressing NK-cell markers. Study-level results: These clonotypes, the leaders elsewhere, also led the CD3+CD56-NKG2C+ fraction in a handful of donors.

Germline V gene lookup returns CDR1 SGHVS and CDR2 FQNEAQ. The length of the CDR3 is 15 residues. Comments on this clonotype: Its antigen is currently unknown.

Using the 5' RACE reads, TCRdb records one entry per CDR3 protein without DNA. This listing includes roughly 450,000 distinct CDR3 sequences. Sequencing input: blood T cells: a sorted CD56 or NKG2C T cell subset, CD4+ or CD8+ T cells, or bulk PBMC T cells (not recorded which). This chain uses TRBV7-8 with TRBJ1-5; TCRdb's D call of TRBD1 is untestable without DNA. This receptor was taken from a woman aged 50 to 60 in good health. The CDR3 protein is CASSTRLTGNQPQHF.